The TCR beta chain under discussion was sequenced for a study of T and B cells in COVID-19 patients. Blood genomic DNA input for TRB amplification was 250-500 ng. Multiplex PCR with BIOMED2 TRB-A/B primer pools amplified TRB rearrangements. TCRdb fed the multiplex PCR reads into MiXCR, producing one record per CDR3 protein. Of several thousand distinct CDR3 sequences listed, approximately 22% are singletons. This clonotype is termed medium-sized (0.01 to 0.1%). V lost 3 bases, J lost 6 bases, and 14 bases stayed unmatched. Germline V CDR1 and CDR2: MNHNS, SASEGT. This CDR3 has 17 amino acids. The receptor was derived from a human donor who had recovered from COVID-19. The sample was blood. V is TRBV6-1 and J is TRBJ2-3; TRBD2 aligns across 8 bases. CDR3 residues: CASSEAAMAGGHDTQYF. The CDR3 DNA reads TGTGCCAGCAGTGAGGCCGCGATGGCGGGGGGTCACGATACGCAGTATTTT.